These 9 T cell receptor beta chains came from one sample sequenced in a study of long-term antiretroviral therapy in people with HIV. The authors ran the immunoSEQ assay, v3.0, at survey level. Profiling relied on immunoSEQ multiplex PCR, and the TCRdb table lists in-frame clones only, not all of them. The sample includes under 15,000 clones, around three quarters seen only once; the top ten take approximately 12%. The sample in question was unsorted PBMCs, obtained almost 3.2 years before starting antiretroviral therapy. The receptors here all came from a man between 40 and 49 years old with HIV.

A note on this clone: Sequence at one end of the junction differs from germline and may be a read error. This chain joins TRBV29-1 and TRBJ1-3, with 10 positions matching TRBD1. Germline V CDR1 and CDR2: SQVTM, ANQGSEA. There are 15 residues in the CDR3. The CDR3 region has the DNA TGCAGCGTCGAAGGGACAGGGGTGTTCGGAAACACCATATATTTT. Its protein is CSVEGTGVFGNTIYF.

This clone was observed a handful of times. The genes are TRBV5-4 and TRBJ2-2; D possibly corresponds to TRBD2 (6 bases). This CDR3 is 15 amino acids long. V lost 4 bases and J lost 5, with 15 bases in between. Germline assignment: CDR1 SGHNT and CDR2 YYREEE (reference sequence). In DNA, the CDR3 is TGTGCCAGCAGCCCTGGGACTCCTCGGACCGGGGAGCTGTTTTTT. Amino acids: CASSPGTPRTGELFF.

This clone was recorded only once. This chain connects TRBV5-1 to TRBJ2-7, with 9 nucleotides matching TRBD1. CDR3 length equals 17 residues. After removal of 3 bases from V and 0 bases from J, the junction contained 10 bases not matched to a gene. Germline V gene sequence: CDR1 SGHRS, CDR2 YFSETQ. The CDR3 spells CASSSTNPDRGSYEQYF. The CDR3 DNA sequence: TGCGCCAGCAGCTCGACGAACCCGGACAGGGGCTCCTACGAGCAGTACTTC.

The chain uses TRBV7-9 and TRBJ1-2, with D uncertain. This CDR3 spans 16 amino acids. V gave up 4 bases and J gave up 6 bases, with 21 bases separating them. Germline V gives CDR1 SEHNR, CDR2 FQNEAQ (reference sequence). The CDR3 DNA reads TGTGCCAGCAGCTCTTCAAACGAATACAGATCGAATGGCTACACCTTC. Amino acid sequence: CASSSSNEYRSNGYTF. The full variable domain, in which reference TRBV7-9 and TRBJ1-2 provide the parts outside the CDR3, is DTGVSQNPRHKITKRGQNVTFRCDPISEHNRLYWYRQTLGQGPEFLTYFQNEAQLEKSRLLSDRFSAERPKGSFSTLEIQRTEQGDSAMYLCASSSSNEYRSNGYTFGSGTRLTVV.

The rearrangement links TRBV28 to TRBJ1-2, with D hard to call. The germline gives CDR1 MDHEN, CDR2 SYDVKM. The CDR3 loop spans 14 amino acids. V was clipped by 4 bases and J by 2 bases, with 11 bases between them. In DNA, the CDR3 is TGTGCCAGCAGTTCAACCCGCCAGAACTATGGCTACACCTTC. Amino acids: CASSSTRQNYGYTF.

The chain recombines TRBV11-2 with TRBJ2-3; no clear D gene. CDR1 and CDR2 from the germline V gene are SGHAT and FQNNGV. This CDR3 comprises 12 residues. Trimming removed 3 bases from V and 10 bases from J, with 11 bases in between. Here the CDR3 reads CASSLKGQAQYF. CDR3 nucleotides: TGTGCCAGCAGCTTGAAAGGGCAGGCGCAGTATTTT.

This clone was seen a handful of times. The V call is TRBV30, the J call TRBJ2-2; D remains ambiguous. V was shortened by 8 bases and J by 1 base, with 14 bases between the two germline ends. Germline CDR1 and CDR2: GTSNPN and SVGIG (reference sequence). The CDR3 is 14 amino acids. The CDR3 loop reads CAIWRQVNTGELFF. In nucleotides, the CDR3 is TGTGCCATCTGGCGACAAGTGAACACCGGGGAGCTGTTTTTT.

In its sample, this clone was seen once. This chain connects TRBV18 to TRBJ2-7, with TRBD2 matching over 10 bases. The CDR3 is 16 amino acids. With 3 bases clipped from V and 5 bases from J, the junction kept 10 bases outside the gene matches. Germline V CDR1 and CDR2: KGHSH, LQKENI. The CDR3 nucleotides read TGTGCCAGCTCACCGACCTCTAGCGGGAGCGTGCACGAGCAGTACTTC. Its translation is CASSPTSSGSVHEQYF.

The gene calls are TRBV28 and TRBJ1-5; D is uncertain. CDR3 length: 15 residues. Germline V lookup: CDR1 MDHEN, CDR2 SYDVKM. Trimming removed 3 bases from V and 0 bases from J, with 9 bases in between. The CDR3 nucleotides are TGTGCCAGCAGTTTCCTAGGCGATAGCAATCAGCCCCAGCATTTT. This gives the protein CASSFLGDSNQPQHF.